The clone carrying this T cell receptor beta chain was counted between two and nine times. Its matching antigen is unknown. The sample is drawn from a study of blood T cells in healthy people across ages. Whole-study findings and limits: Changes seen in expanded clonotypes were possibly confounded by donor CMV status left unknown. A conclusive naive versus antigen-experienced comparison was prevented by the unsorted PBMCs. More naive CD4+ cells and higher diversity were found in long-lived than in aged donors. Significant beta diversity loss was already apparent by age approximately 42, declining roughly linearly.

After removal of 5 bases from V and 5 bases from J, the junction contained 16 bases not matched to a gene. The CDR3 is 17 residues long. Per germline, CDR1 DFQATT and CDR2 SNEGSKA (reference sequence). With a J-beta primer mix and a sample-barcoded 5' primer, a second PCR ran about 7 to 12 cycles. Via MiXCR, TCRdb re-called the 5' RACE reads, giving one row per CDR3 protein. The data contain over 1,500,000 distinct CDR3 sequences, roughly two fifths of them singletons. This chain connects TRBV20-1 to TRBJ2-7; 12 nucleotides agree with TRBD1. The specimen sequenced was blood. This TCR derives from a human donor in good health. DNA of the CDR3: TGCAGTGCTGCCGGGACAGGGGGCCGGGTGGAGTCCCACGAGCAGTACTTC. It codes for CSAAGTGGRVESHEQYF.